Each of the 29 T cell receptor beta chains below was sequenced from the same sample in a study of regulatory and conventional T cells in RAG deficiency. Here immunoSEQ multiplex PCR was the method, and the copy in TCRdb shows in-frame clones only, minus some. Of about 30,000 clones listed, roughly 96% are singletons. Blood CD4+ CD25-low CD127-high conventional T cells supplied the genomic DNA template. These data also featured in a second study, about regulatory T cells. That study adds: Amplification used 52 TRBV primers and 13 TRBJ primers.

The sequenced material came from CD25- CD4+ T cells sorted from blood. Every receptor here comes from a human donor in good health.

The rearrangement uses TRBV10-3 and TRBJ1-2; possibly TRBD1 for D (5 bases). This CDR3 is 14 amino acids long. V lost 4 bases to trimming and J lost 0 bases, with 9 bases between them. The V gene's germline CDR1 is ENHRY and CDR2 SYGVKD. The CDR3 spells CAISAWGTNYGYTF. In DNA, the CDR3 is TGTGCCATCAGTGCTTGGGGCACTAACTATGGCTACACCTTC.

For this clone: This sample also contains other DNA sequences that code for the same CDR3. The CDR3: CASSVAAGRQETQYF. Written as DNA, the CDR3 is TGTGCCAGCAGCGTAGCGGCGGGACGACAAGAGACCCAGTACTTC. The chain is built from TRBV9 and TRBJ2-5, with a possible D match to TRBD2 (6 bases). CDR1 SGDLS and CDR2 YYNGEE come from the germline V gene. V was shortened by 0 bases and J by 2 bases, with 11 bases between the two germline ends. The CDR3 has 15 amino acids.

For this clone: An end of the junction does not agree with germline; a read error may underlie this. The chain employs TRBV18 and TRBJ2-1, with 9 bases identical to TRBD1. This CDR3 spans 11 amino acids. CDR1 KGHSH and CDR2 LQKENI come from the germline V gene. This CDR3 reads CASSPRDREIF. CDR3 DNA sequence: TGTGCCAGCTCACCCCGGGACAGGGAGATCTTC.

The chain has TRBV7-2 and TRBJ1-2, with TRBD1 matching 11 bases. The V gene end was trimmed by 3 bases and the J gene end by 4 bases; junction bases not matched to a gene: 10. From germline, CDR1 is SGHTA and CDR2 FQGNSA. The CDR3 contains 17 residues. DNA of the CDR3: TGTGCCAGCAGCTTCCGGGATAGGACAGGGGGCTTCTATGGCTACACCTTC. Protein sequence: CASSFRDRTGGFYGYTF. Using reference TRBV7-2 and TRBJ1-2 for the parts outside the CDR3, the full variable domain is GAGVSQSPSNKVTEKGKDVELRCDPISGHTALYWYRQSLGQGLEFLIYFQGNSAPDKSGLPSDRFSAERTGGSVSTLTIQRTQQEDSAVYLCASSFRDRTGGFYGYTFGSGTRLTVV.

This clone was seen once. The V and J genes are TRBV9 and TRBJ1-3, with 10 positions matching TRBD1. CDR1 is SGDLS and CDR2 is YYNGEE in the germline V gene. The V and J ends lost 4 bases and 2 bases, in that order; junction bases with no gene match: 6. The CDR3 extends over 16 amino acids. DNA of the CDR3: TGTGCCAGCAGCACCCGACAGGGGGCCCCTGGAAACACCATATATTTT. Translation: CASSTRQGAPGNTIYF.

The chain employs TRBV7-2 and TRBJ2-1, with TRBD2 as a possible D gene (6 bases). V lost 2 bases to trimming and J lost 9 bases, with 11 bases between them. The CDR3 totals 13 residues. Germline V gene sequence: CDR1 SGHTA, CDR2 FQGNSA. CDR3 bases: TGTGCCAGCAGCTTATTATGGGGGGTTGAGCAGTTCTTC. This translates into CASSLLWGVEQFF.

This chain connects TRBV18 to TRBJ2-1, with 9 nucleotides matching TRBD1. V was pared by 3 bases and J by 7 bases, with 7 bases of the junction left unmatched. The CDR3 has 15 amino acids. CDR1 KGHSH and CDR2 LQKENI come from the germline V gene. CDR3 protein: CASSPGQGKVNEQFF. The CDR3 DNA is TGTGCCAGCTCACCTGGACAGGGGAAGGTTAATGAGCAGTTCTTC.

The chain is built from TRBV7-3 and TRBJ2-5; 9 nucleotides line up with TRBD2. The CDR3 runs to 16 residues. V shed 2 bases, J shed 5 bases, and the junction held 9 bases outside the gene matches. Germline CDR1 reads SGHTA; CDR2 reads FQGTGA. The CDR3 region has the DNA TGTGCCAGCAGCTTATTTGCGGGAGGGCCGTCGGAGACCCAGTACTTC. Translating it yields CASSLFAGGPSETQYF.

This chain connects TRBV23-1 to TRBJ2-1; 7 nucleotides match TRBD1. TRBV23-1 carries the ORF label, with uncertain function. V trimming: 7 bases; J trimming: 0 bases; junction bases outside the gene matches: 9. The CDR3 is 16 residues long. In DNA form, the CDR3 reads TGCGCCAGCACACCAGTACAGGGGAGCTCCTACAATGAGCAGTTCTTC. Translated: CASTPVQGSSYNEQFF.

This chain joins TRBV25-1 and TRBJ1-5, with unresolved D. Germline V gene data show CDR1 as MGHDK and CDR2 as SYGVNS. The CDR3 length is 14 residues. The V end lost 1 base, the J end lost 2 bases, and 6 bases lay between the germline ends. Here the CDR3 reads CASSESRGNQPQHF. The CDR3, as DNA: TGTGCCAGCAGTGAATCGCGAGGCAATCAGCCCCAGCATTTT.

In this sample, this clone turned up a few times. DNA of the CDR3: TGTGCCAGCAGCTTAGGACAGGGCCTTCCTGGAAACACCATATATTTT. As protein: CASSLGQGLPGNTIYF. This sequence joins TRBV5-6 and TRBJ1-3; 8 positions match TRBD1. Losses at the gene ends were 2 bases for V and 2 bases for J; bases not matched to a gene: 6. Per the germline V gene, CDR1 is SGHDT and CDR2 is YYEEEE. The CDR3 is 16 residues long.

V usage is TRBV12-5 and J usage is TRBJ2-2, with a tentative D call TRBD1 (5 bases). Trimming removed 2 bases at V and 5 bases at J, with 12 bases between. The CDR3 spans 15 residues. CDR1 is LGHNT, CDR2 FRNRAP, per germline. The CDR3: CASGLLRQGTGELFF. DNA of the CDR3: TGTGCTAGTGGTTTGCTCAGGCAGGGAACCGGGGAGCTGTTTTTT. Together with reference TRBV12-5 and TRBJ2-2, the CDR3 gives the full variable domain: DARVTQTPRHKVTEMGQEVTMRCQPILGHNTVFWYRQTMMQGLELLAYFRNRAPLDDSGMPKDRFSAEMPDATLATLKIQPSEPRDSAVYFCASGLLRQGTGELFFGEGSRLTVL.

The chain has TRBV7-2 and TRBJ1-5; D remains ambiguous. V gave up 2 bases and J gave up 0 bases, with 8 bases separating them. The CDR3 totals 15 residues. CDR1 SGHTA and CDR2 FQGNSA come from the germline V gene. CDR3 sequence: CASSLTPVSNQPQHF. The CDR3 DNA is TGTGCCAGCAGCTTAACGCCAGTTAGCAATCAGCCCCAGCATTTT.

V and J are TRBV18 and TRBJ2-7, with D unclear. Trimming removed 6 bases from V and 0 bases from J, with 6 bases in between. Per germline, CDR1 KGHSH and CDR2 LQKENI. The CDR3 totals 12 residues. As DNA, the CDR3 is TGTGCCAGCTCTCCCAGCTCCTACGAGCAGTACTTC. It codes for CASSPSSYEQYF.

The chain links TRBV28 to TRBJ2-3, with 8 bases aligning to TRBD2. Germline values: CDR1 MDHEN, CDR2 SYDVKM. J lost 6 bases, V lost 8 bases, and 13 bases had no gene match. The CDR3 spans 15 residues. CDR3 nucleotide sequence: TGTGCCAGCGGACAACAAGCGGGGGCGGGGGATACGCAGTATTTT. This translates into CASGQQAGAGDTQYF.

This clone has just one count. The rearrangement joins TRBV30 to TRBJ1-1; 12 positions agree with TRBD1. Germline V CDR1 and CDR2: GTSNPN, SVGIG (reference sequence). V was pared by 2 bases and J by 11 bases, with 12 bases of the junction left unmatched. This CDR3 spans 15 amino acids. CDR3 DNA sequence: TGTGCCTGGAGTAACCCCGGGACAGGGGGCGCTGGGGCTTTCTTT. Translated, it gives CAWSNPGTGGAGAFF.

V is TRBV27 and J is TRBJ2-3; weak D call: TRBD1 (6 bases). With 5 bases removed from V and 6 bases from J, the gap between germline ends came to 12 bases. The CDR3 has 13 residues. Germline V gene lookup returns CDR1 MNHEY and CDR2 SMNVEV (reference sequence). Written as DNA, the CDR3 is TGTGCCAGCAGTAAAAGGGGGACCGATACGCAGTATTTT. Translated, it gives CASSKRGTDTQYF.

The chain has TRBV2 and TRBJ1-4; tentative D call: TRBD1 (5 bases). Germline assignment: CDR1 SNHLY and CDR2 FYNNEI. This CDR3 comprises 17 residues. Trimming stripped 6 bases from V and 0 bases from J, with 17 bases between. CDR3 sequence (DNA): TGTGCCAGCAGGGGGTTCAGGGAAGCTGCAACTAATGAAAAACTGTTTTTT. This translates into CASRGFREAATNEKLFF.

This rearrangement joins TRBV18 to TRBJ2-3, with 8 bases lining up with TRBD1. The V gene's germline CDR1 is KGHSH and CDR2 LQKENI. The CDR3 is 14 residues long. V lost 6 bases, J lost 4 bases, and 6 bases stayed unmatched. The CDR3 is CASSRQGSADTQYF. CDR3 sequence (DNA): TGTGCCAGCTCTAGACAGGGGTCTGCAGATACGCAGTATTTT.

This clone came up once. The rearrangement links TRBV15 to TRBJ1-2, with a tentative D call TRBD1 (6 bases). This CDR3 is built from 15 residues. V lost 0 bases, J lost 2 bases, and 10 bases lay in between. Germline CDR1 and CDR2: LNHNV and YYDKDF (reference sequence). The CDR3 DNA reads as TGTGCCACCAGCAGAGACGGACAGCTCAACTATGGCTACACCTTC. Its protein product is CATSRDGQLNYGYTF.

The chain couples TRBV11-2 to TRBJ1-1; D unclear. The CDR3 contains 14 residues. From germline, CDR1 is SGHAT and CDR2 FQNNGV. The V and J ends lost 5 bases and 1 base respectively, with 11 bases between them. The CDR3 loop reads CASSASTGNTEAFF. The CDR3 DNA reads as TGTGCCAGCAGCGCCTCTACGGGGAACACTGAAGCTTTCTTT.

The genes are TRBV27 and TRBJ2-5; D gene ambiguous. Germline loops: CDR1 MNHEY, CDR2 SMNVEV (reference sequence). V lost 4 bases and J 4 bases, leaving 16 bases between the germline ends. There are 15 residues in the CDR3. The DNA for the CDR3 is TGTGCCAGCAGTTCGGTTATCGGGTCCGGAGAGACCCAGTACTTC. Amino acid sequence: CASSSVIGSGETQYF.

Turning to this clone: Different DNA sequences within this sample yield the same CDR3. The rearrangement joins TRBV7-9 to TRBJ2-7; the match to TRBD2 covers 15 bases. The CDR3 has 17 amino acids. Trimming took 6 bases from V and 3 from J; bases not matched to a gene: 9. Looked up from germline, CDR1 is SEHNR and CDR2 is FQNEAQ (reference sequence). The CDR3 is CASRKGLAGGPRYEQYF. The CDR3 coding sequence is TGTGCCAGCAGAAAGGGACTAGCGGGGGGTCCCCGCTACGAGCAGTACTTC.

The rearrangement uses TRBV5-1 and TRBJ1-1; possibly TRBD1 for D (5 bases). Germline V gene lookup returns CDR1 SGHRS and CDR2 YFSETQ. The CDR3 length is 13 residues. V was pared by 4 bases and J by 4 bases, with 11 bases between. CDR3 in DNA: TGCGCCAGCAGCGTGGGGCCAGGCACTGAAGCTTTCTTT. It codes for CASSVGPGTEAFF.

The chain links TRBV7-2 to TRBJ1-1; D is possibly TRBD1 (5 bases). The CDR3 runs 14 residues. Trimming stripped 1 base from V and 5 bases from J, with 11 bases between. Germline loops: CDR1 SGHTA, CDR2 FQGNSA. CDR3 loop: CASSLGGLLTEAFF. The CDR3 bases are TGTGCCAGCAGCTTAGGGGGCCTCTTAACTGAAGCTTTCTTT.

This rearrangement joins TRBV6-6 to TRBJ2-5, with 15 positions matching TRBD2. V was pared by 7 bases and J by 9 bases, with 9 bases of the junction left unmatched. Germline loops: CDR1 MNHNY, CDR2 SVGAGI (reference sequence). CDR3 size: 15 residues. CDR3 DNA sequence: TGTGCCAGCATCGGGGGACTAGCGGGGGGTTGGGCCCAGTACTTC. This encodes CASIGGLAGGWAQYF.

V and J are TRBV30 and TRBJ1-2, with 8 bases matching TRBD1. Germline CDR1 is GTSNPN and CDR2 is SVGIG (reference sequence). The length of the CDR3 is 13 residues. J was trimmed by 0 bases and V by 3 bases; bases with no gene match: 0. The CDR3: CAWRTGANYGYTF. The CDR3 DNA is TGTGCCTGGAGGACAGGGGCTAACTATGGCTACACCTTC. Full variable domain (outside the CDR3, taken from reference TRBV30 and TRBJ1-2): SQTIHQWPATLVQPVGSPLSLECTVEGTSNPNLYWYRQAAGRGLQLLFYSVGIGQISSEVPQNLSASRPQDRQFILSSKKLLLSDSGFYLCAWRTGANYGYTFGSGTRLTVV.

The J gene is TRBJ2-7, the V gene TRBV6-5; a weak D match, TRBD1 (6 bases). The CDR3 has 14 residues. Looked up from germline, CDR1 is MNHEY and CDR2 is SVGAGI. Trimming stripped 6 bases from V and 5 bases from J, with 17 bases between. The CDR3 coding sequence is TGTGCCAGCAGAACCGGGGACAATAGGGACGAGCAGTACTTC. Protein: CASRTGDNRDEQYF.

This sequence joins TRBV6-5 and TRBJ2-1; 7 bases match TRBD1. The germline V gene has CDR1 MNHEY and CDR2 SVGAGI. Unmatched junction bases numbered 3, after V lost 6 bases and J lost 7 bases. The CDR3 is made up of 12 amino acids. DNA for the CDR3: TGTGCCAGCAGGACAGGGATGAATGAGCAGTTCTTC. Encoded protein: CASRTGMNEQFF.